The 17 T cell receptor beta chains below were found in one sample sequenced in a study of beta chain features in type 1 diabetes. Isolated RNA was reverse transcribed in full, so expressed TCRB transcripts were sequenced. TCRdb keeps only in-frame clones here, not all; method: immunoSEQ multiplex PCR. This sample has roughly 150,000 clones, with approximately 12% found just once. The sample consisted of central memory CD4+ T cells from blood. These receptors were taken from a young man in good health.

The rearrangement uses TRBV11-2 and TRBJ2-7, with TRBD1 as a possible D gene (5 bases). CDR3 length: 12 amino acids. With 3 bases removed from V and 4 bases from J, the gap between germline ends came to 7 bases. Germline V gives CDR1 SGHAT, CDR2 FQNNGV. This CDR3 is CASSFDSYEQYF. The DNA for the CDR3 is TGTGCCAGCAGCTTCGACAGTTACGAGCAGTACTTC.

CDR3 coding DNA: TGTGCCTGGACCGAGTGGGACAGGAGTAATGAAAAACTGTTTTTT. Its translation is CAWTEWDRSNEKLFF. The chain has TRBV30 and TRBJ1-4; TRBD1 matches at 8 bases. CDR3 size: 15 residues. Germline CDR1 reads GTSNPN; CDR2 reads SVGIG (reference sequence). Germline trimming cut 4 bases from V and 4 bases from J; bases unmatched to any gene: 8.

This clone was seen ten or more times. The genes are TRBV7-8 and TRBJ1-2, with D possibly being TRBD1 (5 bases). The V and J ends lost 5 bases and 2 bases respectively, with 15 bases between them. CDR1 and CDR2 (germline): SGHVS, FQNEAQ. The CDR3 extends over 15 amino acids. The CDR3 nucleotides read TGTGCCAGCAGCGCTGGGCAGGGACCAAACTATGGCTACACCTTC. It specifies CASSAGQGPNYGYTF.

The sample holds a few counts of this clone. The chain recombines TRBV4-2 with TRBJ2-7, with TRBD2 identical over 7 bases. CDR3 length equals 17 residues. Germline V gene data show CDR1 as LGHNA and CDR2 as YNFKEQ. The junction had 14 bases not matched to a gene; V was cut back by 4 bases and J by 2 bases. The CDR3 region is CASSRMPDAGLAYEQYF. CDR3 in DNA: TGTGCCAGCAGCCGCATGCCCGACGCAGGACTAGCCTACGAGCAGTACTTC.

This clone was recorded a few times. J is TRBJ2-3 and V is TRBV21-1; TRBD2, as called in the table, went unchecked against the DNA. TRBV21-1 is noted as a pseudogene. The CDR3 loop spans 17 amino acids. The CDR3 sequence is CASSKGVEGRNTDTQYF. The CDR3 nucleotides are TGTGCCAGCAGCAAAGGGGTGGAGGGGCGCAACACAGATACGCAGTATTTT.

This chain uses TRBV4-3 with TRBJ2-7; D is tentatively TRBD1 or TRBD2 (5 bases each). CDR1 and CDR2 from the germline V gene are LGHNA and YSLEER. The germline V and J ends were trimmed by 0 bases and 6 bases, with 12 bases remaining between them. The CDR3 extends over 14 amino acids. Here the CDR3 DNA reads TGCGCCAGCAGCCAAGAACCGGGGCCCGGCGAGCAGTACTTC. It is translated as CASSQEPGPGEQYF.

At least ten counts were recorded for this clone. The chain employs TRBV19 and TRBJ1-5; D gene unclear. Germline V gene sequence: CDR1 LNHDA, CDR2 SQIVND (reference sequence). The CDR3 is made up of 15 amino acids. V shed 5 bases and J shed 3 bases, with 14 bases lying between them. The DNA of the CDR3 is TGTGCCAGTAGTGTCGGACGGCCCACCAATCAGCCCCAGCATTTT. It is translated as CASSVGRPTNQPQHF. The full variable domain, with the rest looked up from reference TRBV19 and TRBJ1-5, is DGGITQSPKYLFRKEGQNVTLSCEQNLNHDAMYWYRQDPGQGLRLIYYSQIVNDFQKGDIAEGYSVSREKKESFPLTVTSAQKNPTAFYLCASSVGRPTNQPQHFGDGTRLSIL.

This clone is judged medium-sized. This chain uses TRBV4-2 with TRBJ2-3; tentative D call: TRBD2 (5 bases). Germline-derived CDR1 and CDR2 are LGHNA and YNFKEQ. V lost 0 bases to trimming and J lost 5 bases, with 9 bases between them. The CDR3 loop spans 14 amino acids. CDR3 region: CASSQETGRDTQYF. The DNA for the CDR3 is TGTGCCAGCAGCCAAGAAACTGGGAGAGATACGCAGTATTTT.

The V gene is TRBV28, the J gene TRBJ2-7; TRBD1 matches 10 bases. The germline gives CDR1 MDHEN, CDR2 SYDVKM. CDR3 length equals 15 residues. J lost 4 bases, V lost 5 bases, and 8 bases had no gene match. CDR3 residues: CASSPSLGQGYEQYF. The CDR3, as DNA: TGTGCCAGCAGTCCCTCCCTGGGACAGGGGTACGAGCAGTACTTC.

The chain carries TRBV7-6 and TRBJ2-3; no firm D call. The V gene lost 5 bases and the J gene lost 0 bases, with 9 bases spanning the gap. The CDR3 length is 14 residues. The germline V gene has CDR1 SGHVS and CDR2 FNYEAQ. CDR3 nucleotide sequence: TGTGCCAGCAGCCGAGGTCCCAGCACAGATACGCAGTATTTT. Protein sequence: CASSRGPSTDTQYF.

This clone was detected many times. V usage is TRBV5-5 and J usage is TRBJ2-1; tentatively, D is TRBD2 (5 bases). V shed 5 bases and J shed 4 bases, with 10 bases lying between them. The CDR3 is 13 amino acids. Per germline, CDR1 SGHKS and CDR2 YYEKEE (reference sequence). CDR3 nucleotide sequence: TGTGCCAGCAGTCGAGCGGTTTACAATGAGCAGTTCTTC. This sequence encodes CASSRAVYNEQFF.

The V call is TRBV29-1, the J call TRBJ2-7; tentatively, D is TRBD1 or TRBD2 (5 bases each). V was cut by 6 bases and J by 4 bases, with 19 bases left in between. The CDR3 loop spans 14 amino acids. Germline V gene sequence: CDR1 SQVTM, CDR2 ANQGSEA. CDR3 nucleotides: TGCAGCGTGGGGTCGAGGGATGGGGCTTACGAGCAGTACTTC. Protein product: CSVGSRDGAYEQYF.

The rearrangement links TRBV6-5 to TRBJ1-5; 8 bases align to TRBD1. The ends lost 0 bases at V and 5 bases at J; junction bases unmatched: 6. This CDR3 region has 16 residues. Germline loops: CDR1 MNHEY, CDR2 SVGAGI. CDR3 DNA sequence: TGTGCCAGCAGTTACTCCTGGACAGGGAGGGATCAGCCCCAGCATTTT. It specifies CASSYSWTGRDQPQHF.

In this sample, this clone turned up a few times. The chain recombines TRBV6-5 with TRBJ2-7; tentative D call: TRBD1 (7 bases). Trimming removed 0 bases at V and 2 bases at J, with 11 bases between. Germline V gene sequence: CDR1 MNHEY, CDR2 SVGAGI. There are 15 residues in the CDR3. This CDR3 is CASSYSARGAYEQYF. The CDR3 coding sequence is TGTGCCAGCAGTTACTCCGCCAGGGGGGCCTACGAGCAGTACTTC.

This chain joins TRBV29-1 and TRBJ1-2, with D perhaps TRBD1 (6 bases). This CDR3 is built from 12 residues. Germline CDR1 reads SQVTM; CDR2 reads ANQGSEA. Trimming cost V 7 bases and J 6 bases, with 15 bases left between them. The CDR3 nucleotides read TGCAGCGCCGCTCTCGGGGGCAATGGCTACACCTTC. It is translated as CSAALGGNGYTF.

This clone was recorded a few times. CDR3 protein: CASSFWGGETQYF. CDR3 bases: TGCGCCAGCAGCTTCTGGGGCGGGGAGACCCAGTACTTC. The chain couples TRBV5-1 to TRBJ2-5; D may be TRBD1 or TRBD2 (5 bases each). The CDR3 covers 13 residues. The germline V and J ends were trimmed by 2 bases and 5 bases, with 10 bases remaining between them. Germline V lookup: CDR1 SGHRS, CDR2 YFSETQ.

This clone was detected once. The V gene is TRBV4-1, the J gene TRBJ1-4; D not resolved. The CDR3 is made up of 14 amino acids. V shed 1 base and J shed 7 bases, with 10 bases lying between them. Germline V gene sequence: CDR1 MGHRA, CDR2 YSYEKL. Here the CDR3 reads CASSQVMIVEKLFF. The CDR3 DNA reads as TGCGCCAGCAGCCAAGTCATGATAGTTGAAAAACTGTTTTTT.